This T cell receptor (beta chain) was recorded in a study of blood T cells in healthy people across ages. Donors ranged from 6 to 90 years old and were healthy Caucasians in Russia. Germline-derived CDR1 and CDR2 are MNHEY and SMNVEV (reference sequence). Deletions cut 4 bases from V and 2 bases from J, with 10 bases between. There are 14 residues in the CDR3. Alongside a J-beta primer mix, a sample-barcoded 5' primer served in a second PCR lasting about 7 to 11 cycles. Every sample gave at least 3 million paired-end reads containing CDR3. TCRdb reprocessed the 5' RACE reads with MiXCR, giving one entry per CDR3 protein. The table shows approximately 320,000 distinct CDR3 sequences, with roughly 29% occurring only once.

The clonotype comes from a woman aged 70 to 79 in good health. What was sequenced was blood. The chain uses TRBV27 and TRBJ2-3; no firm D call. Here the CDR3 DNA reads TGTGCCAGCAGTTGGTCGGCAGACACAGATACGCAGTATTTT. Residues: CASSWSADTDTQYF.